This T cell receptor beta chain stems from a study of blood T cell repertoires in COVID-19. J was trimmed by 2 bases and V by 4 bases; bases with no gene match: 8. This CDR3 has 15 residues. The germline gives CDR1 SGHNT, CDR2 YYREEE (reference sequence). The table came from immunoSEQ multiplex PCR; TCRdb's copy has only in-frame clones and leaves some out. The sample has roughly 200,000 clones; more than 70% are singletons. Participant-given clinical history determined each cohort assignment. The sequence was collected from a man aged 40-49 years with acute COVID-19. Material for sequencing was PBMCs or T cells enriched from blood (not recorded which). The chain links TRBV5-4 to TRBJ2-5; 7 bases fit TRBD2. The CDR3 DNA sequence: TGTGCCAGCAGCCGCGGCGGGAGTGAGCAAGAGACCCAGTACTTC. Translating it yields CASSRGGSEQETQYF.